Presented here are 26 T cell receptor beta chains from one specimen sequenced in a study. TCRdb reprocessed the 5' RACE reads via MiXCR and lists one record per CDR3 protein. Seen here are 60,000 to 65,000 distinct CDR3 sequences, approximately 23% observed once, and the top ten hold over 2.5%. Input material: memory CD4+ T cells sorted from a lymph node. Indicated subset: memory CD4+ T cells, CD4+CD45RO+CD25-. These receptors were taken from a female donor with breast cancer.

V is TRBV7-2 and J is TRBJ2-3; tentatively, D is TRBD1 (7 bases). This CDR3 comprises 14 residues. CDR1 and CDR2 from the germline V gene are SGHTA and FQGNSA. The V gene lost 7 bases and the J gene lost 2 bases, with 13 bases spanning the gap. The CDR3 DNA reads as TGTGCCAGCACCAGGGGGGATAACACAGATACGCAGTATTTT. This codes for CASTRGDNTDTQYF.

On this clonotype: The final CDR3 position lacks the conserved phenylalanine or tryptophan, pointing to a likely read error. This chain connects TRBV25-1 to TRBJ1-2; a possible D gene is TRBD1 (5 bases). The germline V and J ends were trimmed by 4 bases and 10 bases, with 10 bases remaining between them. This CDR3 region has 11 residues. CDR1 is MGHDK, CDR2 SYGVNS, per germline. The CDR3 loop reads CASSGGSDYTV. As DNA, the CDR3 is TGTGCCAGCAGTGGGGGGAGTGACTACACCGTC.

This clonotype was counted ten times or more. The chain joins TRBV15 to TRBJ1-1, with D perhaps matching TRBD1 (5 bases). The CDR3 sequence is 16 residues long. V dropped 4 bases and J dropped 4 bases, with 19 bases sitting between them. CDR1 LNHNV and CDR2 YYDKDF come from the germline V gene (reference sequence). The CDR3 region has the DNA TGTGCCACCAGCACAAGGGGTGAGGGAAAGGGCACTGAAGCTTTCTTT. Its translation: CATSTRGEGKGTEAFF.

This clonotype was observed a handful of times. The chain employs TRBV6-2 or TRBV6-3 and TRBJ1-1; 7 bases are shared with TRBD1. Germline CDR1 MNHEY, CDR2 SVGEGT. CDR3 size: 14 residues. With 6 bases clipped from V and 2 bases from J, the junction kept 6 bases outside the gene matches. DNA of the CDR3: TGTGCCAGCAGGTATACAGGGGCCAACACTGAAGCTTTCTTT. Protein: CASRYTGANTEAFF.

This clonotype was seen many times. The gene calls are TRBV6-6 and TRBJ2-2, with D unresolved. The V end lost 5 bases, the J end lost 4 bases, and 11 bases lay between the germline ends. This CDR3 spans 14 amino acids. Germline V gene lookup returns CDR1 MNHNY and CDR2 SVGAGI (reference sequence). The DNA for the CDR3 is TGTGCCAGCAGTCCCCACGATGGCACCGGGGAGCTGTTTTTT. Translated: CASSPHDGTGELFF.

Only a few counts were recorded for this clonotype. The J gene is TRBJ2-2, the V gene TRBV6-5; perhaps TRBD1 as D (5 bases). Germline V lookup: CDR1 MNHEY, CDR2 SVGAGI. The CDR3 runs to 14 residues. Trimming shortened V by 0 bases and J by 4 bases, and 6 bases separated the two germline ends. This CDR3 is CASSYSGATGELFF. CDR3 coding DNA: TGTGCCAGCAGTTACTCAGGGGCCACCGGGGAGCTGTTTTTT.

The chain links TRBV11-3 to TRBJ1-1, with 7 nucleotides matching TRBD1. The germline gives CDR1 SGHNT, CDR2 YENEEA. With 3 bases clipped from V and 0 bases from J, the junction kept 4 bases outside the gene matches. The CDR3 spans 15 residues. The CDR3, as DNA: TGTGCCAGCAGCTTCAGGGGGGATTTGAACACTGAAGCTTTCTTT. The encoded protein is CASSFRGDLNTEAFF.

A few counts support this clonotype. The junction shows a germline mismatch at one end, possibly a read error. The J gene is TRBJ2-7, the V gene TRBV7-2, with D perhaps TRBD2 (5 bases). CDR1 and CDR2 from the germline V gene are SGHTA and FQGNSA. The CDR3 loop spans 11 amino acids. The CDR3 nucleotides are TGTGCCGGCAGCCGGGGCTACGAGCAGTACTTC. Its translation: CAGSRGYEQYF.

Remarks on this clonotype: This may be a read error: a much more frequent sequence differs by one nucleotide. Given the absence of the conserved phenylalanine or tryptophan at the CDR3 end, a read error is likely. The chain recombines TRBV6-5 with TRBJ1-5; D ambiguous. Germline loops: CDR1 MNHEY, CDR2 SVGAGI. Trimming pared 6 bases from V and 4 bases from J, leaving 13 bases between. The CDR3 runs 14 residues. The CDR3 loop is CASRRAAGNQPQHI. CDR3 DNA sequence: TGTGCCAGCAGACGCGCGGCGGGTAATCAGCCCCAGCATATT.

The chain is built from TRBV11-2 and TRBJ1-2; 7 positions match TRBD1. V shed 4 bases, J shed 0 bases, and the junction held 5 bases outside the gene matches. This CDR3 comprises 15 residues. The germline CDR1 and CDR2 sequences are SGHAT and FQNNGV. DNA for the CDR3: TGTGCCAGCAGCTCGGATCAGGGGGCTAACTATGGCTACACCTTC. Protein product: CASSSDQGANYGYTF. Variable domain in full (rest from reference TRBV11-2 and TRBJ1-2): EAGVAQSPRYKIIEKRQSVAFWCNPISGHATLYWYQQILGQGPKLLIQFQNNGVVDDSQLPKDRFSAERLKGVDSTLKIQPAKLEDSAVYLCASSSDQGANYGYTFGSGTRLTVV.

This clonotype was seen only a few times. The genes are TRBV5-1 and TRBJ1-4, with 7 bases matching TRBD1. J gave up 5 bases and V 3 bases, and 4 bases lay outside the gene matches. Germline V gives CDR1 SGHRS, CDR2 YFSETQ. The CDR3 is 14 amino acids. CDR3 sequence: CASSSRDSNEKLFF. The CDR3 region has the DNA TGCGCCAGCAGCTCCCGGGACAGCAATGAAAAACTGTTTTTT.

This chain uses TRBV29-1 with TRBJ2-7; perhaps TRBD1 as D (6 bases). The CDR3 has 12 amino acids. CDR1 and CDR2 (germline): SQVTM, ANQGSEA. Trimming cost V 4 bases and J 7 bases, with 14 bases left between them. This CDR3 is CSVGRDIGEQYF. The CDR3 DNA sequence: TGCAGCGTTGGTCGGGACATCGGAGAGCAGTACTTC.

This clonotype showed up just a few times. The V and J genes are TRBV6-2 or TRBV6-3 and TRBJ2-1; 7 bases line up with TRBD2. Trimming took 2 bases from V and 13 from J; bases not matched to a gene: 8. Germline CDR1 reads MNHEY; CDR2 reads SVGEGT. The CDR3 has 13 amino acids. DNA of the CDR3: TGTGCCAGCAGTTACGTCGCCCAGCGGGGCCAGTTCTTC. Amino acid sequence: CASSYVAQRGQFF.

V gene TRBV6-1 combines with J gene TRBJ2-7; a possible D gene is TRBD1 (6 bases). The CDR3 runs 13 residues. Germline lookup yields CDR1 MNHNS and CDR2 SASEGT. V was shortened by 10 bases and J by 2 bases, with 15 bases between the two germline ends. CDR3 loop: CAILIDRTYEQYF. In nucleotides, the CDR3 is TGTGCCATCCTGATAGACAGGACCTACGAGCAGTACTTC.

A remark on this clonotype: This clone may be a read error of a much larger clone one base away. Because the CDR3 is missing its conserved closing phenylalanine or tryptophan, this is likely a read error. The V call is TRBV6-2 or TRBV6-3, the J call TRBJ2-7, with 7 positions matching TRBD2. Germline trimming cut 5 bases from V and 1 base from J; bases unmatched to any gene: 8. The CDR3 extends over 15 amino acids. Per the germline V gene, CDR1 is MNHEY and CDR2 is SVGEGT. The CDR3 sequence is CASSAPGRVSYEQYI. In DNA, the CDR3 is TGTGCCAGCAGTGCCCCAGGGAGGGTATCCTACGAGCAGTACATC.

The chain joins TRBV11-3 to TRBJ1-2; TRBD1 matches at 8 bases. J was trimmed by 3 bases and V by 8 bases; bases with no gene match: 14. The CDR3 runs to 16 residues. CDR1 and CDR2 (germline): SGHNT, YENEEA. In DNA, the CDR3 is TGTGCCAGCGGGGCAGGGGGCGCAGGTGGTCACTATGGCTACACCTTC. Translation: CASGAGGAGGHYGYTF.

This clonotype was observed at least ten times. This chain joins TRBV6-2 or TRBV6-3 and TRBJ2-7, with D possibly being TRBD1 (6 bases). The germline V gene has CDR1 MNHEY and CDR2 SVGEGT. The CDR3 spans 14 residues. The V and J ends lost 6 bases and 4 bases respectively, with 16 bases between them. The CDR3 DNA follows: TGTGCCAGCAGCCGGGACACCGGTTCTTACGAGCAGTACTTC. Translated, it gives CASSRDTGSYEQYF.

This clonotype was picked up many times. The chain employs TRBV7-6 and TRBJ1-2, with D maybe TRBD1 (6 bases). Trimming shortened V by 5 bases and J by 10 bases, and 14 bases separated the two germline ends. The CDR3 is 12 residues long. From germline, CDR1 is SGHVS and CDR2 FNYEAQ. The CDR3 region has the DNA TGTGCCAGCAGCCCCGACGGGGGCGCCTACACCTTC. Translated, it gives CASSPDGGAYTF.

This chain links TRBV6-6 with TRBJ2-3; TRBD2 agrees at 10 bases. This CDR3 region has 17 residues. CDR1 and CDR2 from the germline V gene are MNHNY and SVGAGI (reference sequence). The V and J ends lost 5 bases and 3 bases, in that order; junction bases with no gene match: 11. The CDR3 reads CASSLRKGLARTDTQYF. The CDR3 bases are TGTGCCAGCAGTCTCCGGAAGGGACTAGCGAGGACAGATACGCAGTATTTT.

This sequence joins TRBV6-1 and TRBJ1-5; no clear D gene. Germline assignment: CDR1 MNHNS and CDR2 SASEGT. The CDR3 loop spans 14 amino acids. Trimming removed 0 bases from V and 6 bases from J, with 9 bases in between. The CDR3 nucleotides are TGTGCCAGCAGTGAAGCGCCTATCACTCAGCCCCAGCATTTT. It yields the protein CASSEAPITQPQHF.

The V gene is TRBV6-5, the J gene TRBJ2-2; no clear D. Germline V gene lookup returns CDR1 MNHEY and CDR2 SVGAGI. The CDR3 totals 12 residues. In DNA, the CDR3 is TGTGCGAGCTTCGCCCTGACGGGGGAGCTGTTTTTT. This encodes CASFALTGELFF.

Details on this clonotype: This may stem from a read error, because a much larger clone lies one nucleotide away. The chain employs TRBV6-5 and TRBJ1-2, with unresolved D. Germline CDR1 MNHEY, CDR2 SVGAGI. The CDR3 has 15 residues. The CDR3 is CASSYSMAANHGYTF. CDR3 nucleotide sequence: TGTGCCAGCAGTTACTCGATGGCGGCTAACCATGGCTACACCTTC.

The J gene is TRBJ1-1, the V gene TRBV2; possibly TRBD1 for D (6 bases). The CDR3 loop spans 13 amino acids. V was shortened by 4 bases and J by 3 bases, with 9 bases between the two germline ends. Germline V gene sequence: CDR1 SNHLY, CDR2 FYNNEI. Here the CDR3 reads CASSVNRDTEAFF. The CDR3 nucleotides read TGTGCCAGCAGTGTCAACAGGGACACTGAAGCTTTCTTT.

The chain links TRBV21-1 to TRBJ1-1. TRBV21-1 is a known pseudogene. This CDR3 region has 14 residues. Written as DNA, the CDR3 is TGTGCCAGTAGCTCGCGACTAGCTTACACTGAAGCTTTCTTT. Translating gives CASSSRLAYTEAFF.

This sequence joins TRBV10-3 and TRBJ2-1; D is perhaps TRBD2 (5 bases). V shed 1 base and J shed 5 bases, with 9 bases lying between them. The CDR3 is 14 amino acids. Germline V lookup: CDR1 ENHRY, CDR2 SYGVKD. CDR3 amino acids: CAISEFGDNNEQFF. The CDR3 nucleotides are TGTGCCATCAGTGAGTTCGGGGATAACAATGAGCAGTTCTTC.

As concerns this clonotype: This may stem from a read error, because a much larger clone lies one nucleotide away. The CDR3 loop reads CATSDPGVAGGSTYNEQFF. CDR3 coding DNA: TGTGCCACCAGTGACCCTGGGGTAGCGGGAGGGTCGACCTACAATGAGCAGTTCTTC. This chain connects TRBV24-1 to TRBJ2-1; 11 positions match TRBD2. CDR1 is KGHDR, CDR2 SFDVKD, per germline. V trimming: 4 bases; J trimming: 2 bases; junction bases outside the gene matches: 12. This CDR3 contains 19 residues.